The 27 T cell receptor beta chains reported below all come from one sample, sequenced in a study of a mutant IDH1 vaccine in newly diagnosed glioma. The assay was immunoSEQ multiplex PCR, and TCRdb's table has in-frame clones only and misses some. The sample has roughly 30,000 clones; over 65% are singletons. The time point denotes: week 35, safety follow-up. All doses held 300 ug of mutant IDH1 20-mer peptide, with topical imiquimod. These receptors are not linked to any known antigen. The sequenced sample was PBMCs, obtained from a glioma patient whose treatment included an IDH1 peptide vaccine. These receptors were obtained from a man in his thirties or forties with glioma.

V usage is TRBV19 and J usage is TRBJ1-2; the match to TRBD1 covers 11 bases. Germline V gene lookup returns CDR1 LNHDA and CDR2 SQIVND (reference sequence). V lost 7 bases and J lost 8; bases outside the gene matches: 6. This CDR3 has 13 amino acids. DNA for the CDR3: TGTGCCAGTACCTGGACAGGGGGCGGCGGCTACACCTTC. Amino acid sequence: CASTWTGGGGYTF.

The CDR3 DNA reads TGTGCCAGCAGTCCGATACTAGCGGGAGGATACGAGCAGTACTTC. This translates into CASSPILAGGYEQYF. This chain joins TRBV27 and TRBJ2-7; TRBD2 matches 12 bases. Germline V lookup: CDR1 MNHEY, CDR2 SMNVEV (reference sequence). This CDR3 has 15 amino acids. V was clipped by 5 bases and J by 4 bases; unmatched bases: 6.

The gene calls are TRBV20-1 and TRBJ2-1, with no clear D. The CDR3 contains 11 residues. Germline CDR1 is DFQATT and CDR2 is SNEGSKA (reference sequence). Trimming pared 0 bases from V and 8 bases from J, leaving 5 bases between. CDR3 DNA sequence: TGCAGTGCTAGAGATTGGGATGAGCAGTTCTTC. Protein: CSARDWDEQFF.

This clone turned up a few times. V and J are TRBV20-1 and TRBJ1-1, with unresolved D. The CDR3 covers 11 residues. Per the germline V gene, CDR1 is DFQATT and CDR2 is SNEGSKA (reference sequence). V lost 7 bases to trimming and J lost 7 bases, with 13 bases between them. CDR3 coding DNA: TGCAGTGTCCCCTCGTGGAGTGAAGCTTTCTTT. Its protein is CSVPSWSEAFF.

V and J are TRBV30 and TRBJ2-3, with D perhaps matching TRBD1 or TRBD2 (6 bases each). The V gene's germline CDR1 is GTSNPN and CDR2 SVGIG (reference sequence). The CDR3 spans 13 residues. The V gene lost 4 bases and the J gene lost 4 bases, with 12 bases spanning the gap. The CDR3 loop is CAWTGGAADTQYF. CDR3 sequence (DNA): TGTGCCTGGACCGGGGGCGCGGCAGATACGCAGTATTTT.

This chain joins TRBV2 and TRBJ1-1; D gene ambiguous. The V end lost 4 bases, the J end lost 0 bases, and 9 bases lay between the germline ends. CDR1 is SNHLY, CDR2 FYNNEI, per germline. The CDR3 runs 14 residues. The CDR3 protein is CASSGGSLNTEAFF. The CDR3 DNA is TGTGCCAGCAGTGGAGGCAGCTTGAACACTGAAGCTTTCTTT.

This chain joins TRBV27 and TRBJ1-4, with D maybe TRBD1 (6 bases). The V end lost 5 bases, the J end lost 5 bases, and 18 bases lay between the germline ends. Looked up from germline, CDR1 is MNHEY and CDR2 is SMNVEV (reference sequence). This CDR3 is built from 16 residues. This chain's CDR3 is CASSTALQGLNEKLFF. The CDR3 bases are TGTGCCAGCAGTACGGCGTTACAGGGTCTCAATGAAAAACTGTTTTTT. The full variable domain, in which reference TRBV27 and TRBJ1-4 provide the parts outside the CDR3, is EAQVTQNPRYLITVTGKKLTVTCSQNMNHEYMSWYRQDPGLGLRQIYYSMNVEVTDKGDVPEGYKVSRKEKRNFPLILESPSPNQTSLYFCASSTALQGLNEKLFFGSGTQLSVL.

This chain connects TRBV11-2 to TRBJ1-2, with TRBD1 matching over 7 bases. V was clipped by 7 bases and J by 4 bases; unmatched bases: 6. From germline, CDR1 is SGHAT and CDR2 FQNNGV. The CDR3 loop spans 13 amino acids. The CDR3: CASNPDRLYGYTF. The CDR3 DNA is TGTGCCAGCAACCCGGACAGGCTCTATGGCTACACCTTC.

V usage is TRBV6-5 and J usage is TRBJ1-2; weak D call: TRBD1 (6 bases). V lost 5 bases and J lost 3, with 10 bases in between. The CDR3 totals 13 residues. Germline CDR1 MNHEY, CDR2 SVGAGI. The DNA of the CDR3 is TGTGCCAGCAGTCCCACAGGGCACTATGGCTACACCTTC. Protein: CASSPTGHYGYTF.

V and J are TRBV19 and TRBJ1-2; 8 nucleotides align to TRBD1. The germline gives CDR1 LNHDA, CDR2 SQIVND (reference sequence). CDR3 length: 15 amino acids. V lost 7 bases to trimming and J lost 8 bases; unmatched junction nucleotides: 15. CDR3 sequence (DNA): TGTGCCAGTACCTCAACAGGGGGGGACCCCAAAGGCTACACCTTC. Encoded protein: CASTSTGGDPKGYTF.

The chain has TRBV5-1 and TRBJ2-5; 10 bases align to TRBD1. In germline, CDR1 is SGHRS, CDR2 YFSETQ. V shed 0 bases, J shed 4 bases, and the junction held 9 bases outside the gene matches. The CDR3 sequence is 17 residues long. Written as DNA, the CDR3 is TGCGCCAGCAGCTTGGTGCCTCCGACAGGGGGCCTAGAGACCCAGTACTTC. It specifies CASSLVPPTGGLETQYF.

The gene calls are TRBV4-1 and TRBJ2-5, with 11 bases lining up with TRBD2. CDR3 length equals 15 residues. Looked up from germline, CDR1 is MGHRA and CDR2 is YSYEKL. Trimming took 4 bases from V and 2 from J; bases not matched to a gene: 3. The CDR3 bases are TGCGCCAGCAGCCCCCGGACTAGCGGGCAAGAGACCCAGTACTTC. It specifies CASSPRTSGQETQYF.

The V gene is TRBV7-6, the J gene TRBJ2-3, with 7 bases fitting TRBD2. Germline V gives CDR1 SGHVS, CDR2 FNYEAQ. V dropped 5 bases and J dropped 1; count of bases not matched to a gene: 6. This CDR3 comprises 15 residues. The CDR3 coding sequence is TGTGCCAGCAGCCCGCGGACTAGTGGCACAGATACGCAGTATTTT. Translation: CASSPRTSGTDTQYF.

CDR3 loop: CASSLGLYSYEQYF. Here the CDR3 DNA reads TGTGCCAGCAGCTTGGGACTGTACTCCTACGAGCAGTACTTC. V is TRBV5-6 and J is TRBJ2-7; D remains unclear. Germline V gene sequence: CDR1 SGHDT, CDR2 YYEEEE. The CDR3 consists of 14 residues. The V end was cut by 0 bases, the J end by 0 bases, with 7 bases between.

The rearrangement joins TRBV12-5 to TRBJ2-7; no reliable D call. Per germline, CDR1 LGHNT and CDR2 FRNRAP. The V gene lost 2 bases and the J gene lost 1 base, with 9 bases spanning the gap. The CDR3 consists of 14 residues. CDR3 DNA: TGTGCTAGTGGTTTGCCCCTCTCGTCCTACGAGCAGTACTTC. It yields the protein CASGLPLSSYEQYF.

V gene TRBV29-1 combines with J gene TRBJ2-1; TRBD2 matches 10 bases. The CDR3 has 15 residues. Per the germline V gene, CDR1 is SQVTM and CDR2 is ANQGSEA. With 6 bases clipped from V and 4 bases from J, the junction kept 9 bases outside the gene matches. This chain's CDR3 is CSVLSSGRIYNEQFF. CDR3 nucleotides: TGCAGCGTCCTTTCTAGCGGGAGAATTTACAATGAGCAGTTCTTC.

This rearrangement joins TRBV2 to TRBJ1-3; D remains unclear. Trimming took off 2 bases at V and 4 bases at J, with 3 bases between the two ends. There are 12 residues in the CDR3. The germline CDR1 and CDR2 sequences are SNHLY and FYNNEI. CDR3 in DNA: TGTGCCAGCAGTGAAATCGGAAACACCATATATTTT. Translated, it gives CASSEIGNTIYF.

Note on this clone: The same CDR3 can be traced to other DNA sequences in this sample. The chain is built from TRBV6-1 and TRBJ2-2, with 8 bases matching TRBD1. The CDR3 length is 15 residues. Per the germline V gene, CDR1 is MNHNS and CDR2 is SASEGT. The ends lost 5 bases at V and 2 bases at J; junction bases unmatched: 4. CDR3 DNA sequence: TGTGCCAGCAGTCTCGGACAGGGTAACACCGGGGAGCTGTTTTTT. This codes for CASSLGQGNTGELFF.

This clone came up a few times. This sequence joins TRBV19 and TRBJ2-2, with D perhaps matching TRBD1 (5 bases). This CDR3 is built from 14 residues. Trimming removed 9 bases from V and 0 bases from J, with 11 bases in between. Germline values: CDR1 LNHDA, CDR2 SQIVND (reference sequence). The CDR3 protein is CASSPGTNTGELFF. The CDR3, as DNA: TGTGCCAGCTCCCCAGGGACGAACACCGGGGAGCTGTTTTTT.

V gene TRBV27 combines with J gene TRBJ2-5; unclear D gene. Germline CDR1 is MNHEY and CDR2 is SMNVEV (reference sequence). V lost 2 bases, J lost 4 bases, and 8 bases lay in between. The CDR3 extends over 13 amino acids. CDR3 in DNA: TGTGCCAGCAGTTTAGGGCCCCTAGAGACCCAGTACTTC. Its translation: CASSLGPLETQYF.

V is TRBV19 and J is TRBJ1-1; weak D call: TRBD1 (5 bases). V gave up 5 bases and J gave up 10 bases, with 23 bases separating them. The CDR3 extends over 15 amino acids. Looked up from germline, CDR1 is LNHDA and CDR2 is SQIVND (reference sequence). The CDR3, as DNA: TGTGCCAGTAGTTGGGGCGGGGAGTCAGTTCGTGGAGCTTTCTTT. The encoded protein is CASSWGGESVRGAFF.

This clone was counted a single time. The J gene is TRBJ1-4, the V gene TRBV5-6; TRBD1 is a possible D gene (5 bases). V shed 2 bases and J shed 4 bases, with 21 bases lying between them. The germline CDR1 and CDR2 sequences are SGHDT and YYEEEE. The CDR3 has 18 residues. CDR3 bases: TGTGCCAGCAGCTTTGCGACAGACCTTCTTAGGCTTAATGAAAAACTGTTTTTT. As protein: CASSFATDLLRLNEKLFF.

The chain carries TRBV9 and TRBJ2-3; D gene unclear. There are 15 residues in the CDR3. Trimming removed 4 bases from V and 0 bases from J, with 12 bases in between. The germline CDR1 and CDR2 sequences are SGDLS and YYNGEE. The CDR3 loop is CASSPRTESTDTQYF. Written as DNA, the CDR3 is TGTGCCAGCAGCCCGCGGACGGAGAGCACAGATACGCAGTATTTT.

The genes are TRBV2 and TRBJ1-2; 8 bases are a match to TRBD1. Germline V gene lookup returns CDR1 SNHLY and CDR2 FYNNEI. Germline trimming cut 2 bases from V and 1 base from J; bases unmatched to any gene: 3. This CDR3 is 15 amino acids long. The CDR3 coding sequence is TGTGCCAGCAGTGAAAGAACAGGGGGTAACTATGGCTACACCTTC. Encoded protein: CASSERTGGNYGYTF.

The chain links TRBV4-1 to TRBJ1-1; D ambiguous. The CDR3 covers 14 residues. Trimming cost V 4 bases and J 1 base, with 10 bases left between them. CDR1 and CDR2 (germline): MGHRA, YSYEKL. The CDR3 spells CASSPIDGNTEAFF. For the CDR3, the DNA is TGCGCCAGCAGCCCTATAGACGGGAACACTGAAGCTTTCTTT.

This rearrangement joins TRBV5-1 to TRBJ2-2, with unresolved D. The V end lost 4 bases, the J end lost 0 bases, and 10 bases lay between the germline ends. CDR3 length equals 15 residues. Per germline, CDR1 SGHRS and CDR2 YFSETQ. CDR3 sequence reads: CASSPTGANTGELFF. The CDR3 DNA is TGCGCCAGCAGCCCCACGGGCGCGAACACCGGGGAGCTGTTTTTT.

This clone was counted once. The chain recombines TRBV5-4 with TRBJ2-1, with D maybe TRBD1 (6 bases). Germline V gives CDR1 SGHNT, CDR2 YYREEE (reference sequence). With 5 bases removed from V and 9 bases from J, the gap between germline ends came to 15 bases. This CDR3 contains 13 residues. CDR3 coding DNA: TGTGCCAGCAGTAGTGAACAGGGCGGTGAGCAGTTCTTC. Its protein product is CASSSEQGGEQFF.